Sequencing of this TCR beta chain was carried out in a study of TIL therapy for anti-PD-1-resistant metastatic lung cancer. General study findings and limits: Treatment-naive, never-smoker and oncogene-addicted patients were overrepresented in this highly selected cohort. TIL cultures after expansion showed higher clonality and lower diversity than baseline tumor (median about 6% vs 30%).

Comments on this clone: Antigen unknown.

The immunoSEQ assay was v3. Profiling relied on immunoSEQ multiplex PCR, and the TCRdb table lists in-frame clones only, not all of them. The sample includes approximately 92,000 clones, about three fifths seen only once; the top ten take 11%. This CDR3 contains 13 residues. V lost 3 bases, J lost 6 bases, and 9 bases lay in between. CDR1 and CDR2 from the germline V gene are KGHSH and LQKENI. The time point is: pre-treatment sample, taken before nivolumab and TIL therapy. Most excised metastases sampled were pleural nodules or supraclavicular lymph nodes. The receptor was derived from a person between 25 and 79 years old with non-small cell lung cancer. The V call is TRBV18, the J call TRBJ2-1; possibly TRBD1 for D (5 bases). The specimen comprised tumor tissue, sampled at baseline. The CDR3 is CASSPLGPNEQFF. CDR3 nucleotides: TGTGCCAGCTCACCGCTGGGGCCCAATGAGCAGTTCTTC.